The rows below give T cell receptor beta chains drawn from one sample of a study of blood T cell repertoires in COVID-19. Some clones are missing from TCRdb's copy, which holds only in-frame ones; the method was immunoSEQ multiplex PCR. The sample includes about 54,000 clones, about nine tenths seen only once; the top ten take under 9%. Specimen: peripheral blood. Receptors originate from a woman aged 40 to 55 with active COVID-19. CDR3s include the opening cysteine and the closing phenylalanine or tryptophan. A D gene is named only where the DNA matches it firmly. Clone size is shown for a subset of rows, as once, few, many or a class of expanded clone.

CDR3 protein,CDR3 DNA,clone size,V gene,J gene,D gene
CASGPGGNSYNEQFF,TGCGCCAGCGGTCCGGGGGGGAACTCCTACAATGAGCAGTTCTTC,.,TRBV5-1,TRBJ2-1,TRBD2
CASSLVGTQAYEQYF,TGTGCCAGCAGCTTAGTGGGGACTCAGGCTTACGAGCAGTACTTC,.,TRBV7-8,TRBJ2-7,.
CASSYSPKPSYEQYF,TGTGCCAGCAGTTACTCCCCTAAACCCTCCTACGAGCAGTACTTC,few,TRBV6-6,TRBJ2-7,.
CASRDRGRRTDTQYF,TGTGCCAGCAGGGACAGGGGGCGCCGGACAGATACGCAGTATTTT,.,TRBV6-5,TRBJ2-3,TRBD1
CASKSSGGPDGELFF,TGCGCCAGCAAGAGTAGCGGGGGGCCCGACGGGGAGCTGTTTTTT,.,TRBV10-1,TRBJ2-2,TRBD2
CAGDRGNTEAFF,TGTGCCGGGGACAGGGGGAACACTGAAGCTTTCTTT,.,TRBV30,TRBJ1-1,TRBD1
CASSVDVGAKNSPLHF,TGTGCCAGCAGCGTAGACGTAGGGGCGAAAAATTCACCCCTCCACTTT,.,TRBV9,TRBJ1-6,.
CASSIGGQVSNQPQHF,TGTGCCAGTAGTATAGGGGGACAGGTCAGCAATCAGCCCCAGCATTTT,.,TRBV19,TRBJ1-5,TRBD1
CASSLAGPWGYTF,TGTGCCAGCAGTTTGGCAGGCCCCTGGGGCTACACCTTC,.,TRBV12-3/TRBV12-4,TRBJ1-2,.
CSASRTSGGASTDTQYF,TGCAGTGCTAGTAGGACTAGCGGGGGGGCTAGCACAGATACGCAGTATTTT,.,TRBV20-1,TRBJ2-3,TRBD2
CASSQIAGRLSGANVLTF,TGTGCCAGCAGCCAAATTGCGGGAAGACTCTCTGGGGCCAACGTCCTGACTTTC,.,TRBV3-1/TRBV3-2,TRBJ2-6,.
CASSEGRGTKAFF,TGTGCCAGCAGTGAAGGACGGGGAACTAAAGCTTTCTTT,.,TRBV6-4,TRBJ1-1,.
CASSGTGGVQTDTQYF,TGTGCCAGCAGTGGGACAGGGGGCGTCCAGACAGATACGCAGTATTTT,once,TRBV2,TRBJ2-3,TRBD1